A selection of T cell receptor beta chains follows, all from one sample in a study of technical replicates of blood from several donors. Repertoires were generated with immunoSEQ multiplex PCR, while TCRdb's copy carries only in-frame clones and drops some. Among approximately 89,000 clones listed, around 95% were seen once. Sample: T cells isolated from PBMCs. All receptors come from a human donor in good health. CDR3s include the opening cysteine and the closing phenylalanine or tryptophan. D genes are given only for firm matches. Part of the rows lack a size; the others show once, few, many or a class for expanded clones.

d_call j_call v_call clone_size cdr3_aa cdr3_nt
TRBD2 TRBJ2-5 TRBV11-3 . CASSSPGLKETQYF TGTGCCAGCAGCTCCCCGGGACTAAAAGAGACCCAGTACTTC
TRBD2 TRBJ2-7 TRBV4-1 . CASSQEKREGSYEQYF TGCGCCAGCAGCCAAGAGAAGCGGGAGGGCTCCTACGAGCAGTACTTC
TRBD2 TRBJ2-7 TRBV18 once CASSPGLAGGRGEQYF TGTGCCAGCTCACCGGGACTAGCGGGAGGAAGAGGCGAGCAGTACTTC
. TRBJ2-7 TRBV5-5 . CASRRDSTTFYEQYF TGTGCCAGCAGGAGGGACTCTACAACCTTCTACGAGCAGTACTTC
. TRBJ2-7 TRBV28 . CAIQRAVHYEQYF TGTGCCATCCAGAGGGCGGTTCACTACGAGCAGTACTTC
TRBD2 TRBJ2-7 TRBV19 . CASSPGLAGEYEQYF TGTGCCAGTAGTCCCGGACTAGCGGGAGAGTACGAGCAGTACTTC
. TRBJ2-1 TRBV2 . CASSDWYAGMEDNEQFF TGTGCCAGCAGTGACTGGTATGCAGGGATGGAAGACAATGAGCAGTTCTTC
TRBD1 TRBJ1-5 TRBV7-2 . CASSRGQGGSSQPQHF TGTGCCAGCAGTCGAGGACAGGGTGGGTCGTCTCAGCCCCAGCATTTT
. TRBJ1-1 TRBV9 . CASTPGTMNTEAFF TGTGCCAGCACGCCGGGAACGATGAACACTGAAGCTTTCTTT
TRBD1 TRBJ1-5 TRBV28 . CASRTPGQGFNQPQHF TGTGCCAGCAGAACACCGGGACAGGGGTTCAATCAGCCCCAGCATTTT
TRBD2 TRBJ2-7 TRBV7-9 . CASSPGLPGGPYEQYF TGTGCCAGCAGCCCAGGCCTACCGGGAGGGCCCTACGAGCAGTACTTC
TRBD1 TRBJ1-5 TRBV7-2 . CASSLRGQVNQPQHF TGTGCCAGCAGCTTACGTGGACAGGTTAATCAGCCCCAGCATTTT
TRBD2 TRBJ2-7 TRBV4-1 . CASSLRTSGSYEQYF TGCGCCAGCAGCCTGCGGACTAGCGGCTCCTACGAGCAGTACTTC
. TRBJ1-3 TRBV5-5 . CASTPQGFSSGNTIYF TGTGCCAGCACCCCCCAGGGCTTTAGCTCTGGAAACACCATATATTTT